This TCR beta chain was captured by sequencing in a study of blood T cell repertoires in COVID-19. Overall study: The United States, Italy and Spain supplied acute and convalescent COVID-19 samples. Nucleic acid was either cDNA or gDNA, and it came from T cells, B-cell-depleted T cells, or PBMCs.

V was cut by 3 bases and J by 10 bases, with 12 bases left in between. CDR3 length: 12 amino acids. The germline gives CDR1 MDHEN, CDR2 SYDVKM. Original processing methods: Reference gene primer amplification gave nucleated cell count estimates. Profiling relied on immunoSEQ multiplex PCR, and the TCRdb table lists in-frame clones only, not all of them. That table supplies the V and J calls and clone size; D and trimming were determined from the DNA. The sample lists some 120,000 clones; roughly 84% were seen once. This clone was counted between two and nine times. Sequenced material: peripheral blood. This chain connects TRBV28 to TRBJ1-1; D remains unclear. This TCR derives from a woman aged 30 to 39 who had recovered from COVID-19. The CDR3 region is CASSFSPGGAFF. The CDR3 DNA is TGTGCCAGCAGTTTTAGCCCAGGAGGAGCTTTCTTT.